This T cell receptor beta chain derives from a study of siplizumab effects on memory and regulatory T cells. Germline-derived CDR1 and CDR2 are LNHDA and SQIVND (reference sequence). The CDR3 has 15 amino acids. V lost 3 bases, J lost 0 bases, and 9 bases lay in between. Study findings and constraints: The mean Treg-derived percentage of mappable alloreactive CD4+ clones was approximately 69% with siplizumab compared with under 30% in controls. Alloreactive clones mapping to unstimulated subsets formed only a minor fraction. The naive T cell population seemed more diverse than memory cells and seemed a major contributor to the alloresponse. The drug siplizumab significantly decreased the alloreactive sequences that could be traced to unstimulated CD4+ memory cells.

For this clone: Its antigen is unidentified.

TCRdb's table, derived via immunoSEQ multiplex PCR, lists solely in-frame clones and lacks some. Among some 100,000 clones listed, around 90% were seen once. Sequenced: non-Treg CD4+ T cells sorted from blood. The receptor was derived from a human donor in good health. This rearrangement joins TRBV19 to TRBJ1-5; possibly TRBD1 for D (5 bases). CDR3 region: CASSMGTLSNQPQHF. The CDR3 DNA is TGTGCCAGTAGTATGGGGACCCTTAGCAATCAGCCCCAGCATTTT.